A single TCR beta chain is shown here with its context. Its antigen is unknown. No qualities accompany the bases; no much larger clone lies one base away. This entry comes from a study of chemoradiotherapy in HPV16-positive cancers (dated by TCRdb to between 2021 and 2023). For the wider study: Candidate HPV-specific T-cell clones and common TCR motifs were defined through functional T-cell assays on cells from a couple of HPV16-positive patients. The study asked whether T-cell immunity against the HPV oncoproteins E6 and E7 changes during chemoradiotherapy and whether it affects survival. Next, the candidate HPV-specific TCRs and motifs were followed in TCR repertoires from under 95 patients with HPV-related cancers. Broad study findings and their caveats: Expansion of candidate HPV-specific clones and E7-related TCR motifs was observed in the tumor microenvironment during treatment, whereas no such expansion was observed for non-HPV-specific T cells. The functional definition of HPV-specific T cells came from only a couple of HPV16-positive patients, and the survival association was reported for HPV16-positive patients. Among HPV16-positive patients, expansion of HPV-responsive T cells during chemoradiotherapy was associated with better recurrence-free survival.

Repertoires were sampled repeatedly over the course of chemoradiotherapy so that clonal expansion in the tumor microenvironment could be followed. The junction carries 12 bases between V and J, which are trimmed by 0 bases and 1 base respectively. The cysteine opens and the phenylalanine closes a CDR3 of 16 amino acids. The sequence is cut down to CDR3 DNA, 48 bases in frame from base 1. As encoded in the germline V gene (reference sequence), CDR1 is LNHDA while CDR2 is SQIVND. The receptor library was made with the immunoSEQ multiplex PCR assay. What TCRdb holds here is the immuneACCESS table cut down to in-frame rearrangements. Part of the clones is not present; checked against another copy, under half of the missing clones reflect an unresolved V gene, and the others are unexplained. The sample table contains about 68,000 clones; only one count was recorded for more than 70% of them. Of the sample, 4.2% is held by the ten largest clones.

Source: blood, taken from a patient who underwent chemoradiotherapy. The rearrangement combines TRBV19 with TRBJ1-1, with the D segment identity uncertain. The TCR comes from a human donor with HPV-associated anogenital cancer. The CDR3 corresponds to CASSIEVWGENTEAFF. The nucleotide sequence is TGTGCCAGTAGTATAGAAGTTTGGGGAGAGAACACTGAAGCTTTCTTT.